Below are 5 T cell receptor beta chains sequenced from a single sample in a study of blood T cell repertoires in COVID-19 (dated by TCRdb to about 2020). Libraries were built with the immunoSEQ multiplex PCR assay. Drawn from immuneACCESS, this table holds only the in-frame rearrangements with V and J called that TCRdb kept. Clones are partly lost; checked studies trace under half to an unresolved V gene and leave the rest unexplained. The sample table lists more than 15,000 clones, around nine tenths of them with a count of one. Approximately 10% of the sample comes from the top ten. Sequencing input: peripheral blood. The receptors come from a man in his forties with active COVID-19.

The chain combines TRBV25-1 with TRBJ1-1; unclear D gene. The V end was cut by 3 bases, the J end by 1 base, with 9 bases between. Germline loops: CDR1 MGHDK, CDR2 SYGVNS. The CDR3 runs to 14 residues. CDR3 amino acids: CASSDPSGNTEAFF. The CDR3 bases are TGTGCCAGCAGTGATCCCAGTGGGAACACTGAAGCTTTCTTT.

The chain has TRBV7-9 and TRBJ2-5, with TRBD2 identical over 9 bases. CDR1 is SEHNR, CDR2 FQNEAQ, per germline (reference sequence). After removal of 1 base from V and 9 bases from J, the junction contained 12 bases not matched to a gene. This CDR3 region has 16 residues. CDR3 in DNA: TGTGCCAGCAGCTTAGTAGCGGGAGTGGTAAAAAGGTCCCAGTACTTC. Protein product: CASSLVAGVVKRSQYF.

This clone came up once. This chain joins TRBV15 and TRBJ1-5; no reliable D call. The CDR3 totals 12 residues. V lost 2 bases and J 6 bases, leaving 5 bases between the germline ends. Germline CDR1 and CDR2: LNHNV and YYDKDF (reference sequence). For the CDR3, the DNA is TGTGCCACCAGCAGACGGGGTCAGCCCCAGCATTTT. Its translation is CATSRRGQPQHF. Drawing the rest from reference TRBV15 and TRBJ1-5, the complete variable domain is DAMVIQNPRYQVTQFGKPVTLSCSQTLNHNVMYWYQQKSSQAPKLLFHYYDKDFNNEADTPDNFQSRRPNTSFCFLDIRSPGLGDTAMYLCATSRRGQPQHFGDGTRLSIL.

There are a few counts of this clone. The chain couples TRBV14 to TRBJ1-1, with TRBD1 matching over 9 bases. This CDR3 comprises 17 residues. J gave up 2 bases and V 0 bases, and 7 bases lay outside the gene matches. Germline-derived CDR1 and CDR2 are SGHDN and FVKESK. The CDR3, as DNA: TGTGCCAGCAGCCAAGACTCGGACAGGGGAGAAAACACTGAAGCTTTCTTT. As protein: CASSQDSDRGENTEAFF.

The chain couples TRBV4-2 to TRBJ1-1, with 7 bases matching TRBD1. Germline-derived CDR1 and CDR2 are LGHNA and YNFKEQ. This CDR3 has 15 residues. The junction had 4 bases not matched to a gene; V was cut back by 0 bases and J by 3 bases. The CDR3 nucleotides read TGTGCCAGCAGCCAAGATCTAGGGGGCTACACTGAAGCTTTCTTT. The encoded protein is CASSQDLGGYTEAFF.